Below, 27 T cell receptor beta chains from the same sample are listed, as sequenced in a study of shared clonotypes between healthy human individuals. Measured with immunoSEQ multiplex PCR; TCRdb has only the in-frame clones, and not every one. The sample includes approximately 340,000 clones, 74% of them seen just once. Sequences were obtained from memory CD4+ T cells sorted from blood. The subset denotes: CD45RA-negative fraction. The receptors originated from a man aged 25 to 40 in good health.

This clone was recorded a few times. The chain couples TRBV10-1 to TRBJ2-3; D possibly corresponds to TRBD2 (5 bases). Germline V CDR1 and CDR2: WNHNN, SYGVQD (reference sequence). The ends were cut back, 3 bases at V and 6 bases at J, with 10 bases in the middle. CDR3 length: 13 residues. CDR3 in DNA: TGCGCCAGCAGTGAAGGCACTAGGGATACGCAGTATTTT. It specifies CASSEGTRDTQYF.

The CDR3 DNA reads as TGTGCCAGCTCCCCTAAAGACCAAGAGACCCAGTACTTC. Its protein product is CASSPKDQETQYF. The genes are TRBV18 and TRBJ2-5; D unresolved. CDR1 and CDR2 (germline): KGHSH, LQKENI. The V end was cut by 6 bases, the J end by 0 bases, with 8 bases between. The CDR3 length is 13 residues.

The chain joins TRBV28 to TRBJ1-1; D call uncertain. V lost 3 bases, J lost 7 bases, and 9 bases lay in between. This CDR3 is built from 12 residues. Germline V gene sequence: CDR1 MDHEN, CDR2 SYDVKM. CDR3 coding DNA: TGTGCCAGCAGTTTCATGGGCTTTGAAGCTTTCTTT. Protein: CASSFMGFEAFF.

The chain has TRBV2 and TRBJ2-1; D possibly corresponds to TRBD2 (5 bases). Trimming took off 6 bases at V and 5 bases at J, with 14 bases between the two ends. The CDR3 has 14 residues. Germline V gives CDR1 SNHLY, CDR2 FYNNEI. CDR3 sequence: CASRKLDGHNEQFF. In DNA, the CDR3 is TGTGCCAGCAGGAAACTAGACGGTCACAATGAGCAGTTCTTC. Together with reference TRBV2 and TRBJ2-1, the CDR3 gives the full variable domain: EPEVTQTPSHQVTQMGQEVILRCVPISNHLYFYWYRQILGQKVEFLVSFYNNEISEKSEIFDDQFSVERPDGSNFTLKIRSTKLEDSAMYFCASRKLDGHNEQFFGPGTRLTVL.

The V and J genes are TRBV7-2 and TRBJ2-1; 7 positions agree with TRBD2. The CDR3 covers 17 residues. Per germline, CDR1 SGHTA and CDR2 FQGNSA. Losses at the gene ends were 2 bases for V and 7 bases for J; bases not matched to a gene: 14. The CDR3, as DNA: TGTGCCAGCAGCTTAATTACAAAGGGACTAAGTGGAAATGAGCAGTTCTTC. It translates to CASSLITKGLSGNEQFF.

J is TRBJ1-2 and V is TRBV28; the match to TRBD1 covers 7 bases. CDR3 size: 12 residues. V dropped 6 bases and J dropped 4; count of bases not matched to a gene: 2. The V gene's germline CDR1 is MDHEN and CDR2 SYDVKM. The CDR3 coding sequence is TGTGCCAGCAGCGGACAGGTCTATGGCTACACCTTC. Its translation is CASSGQVYGYTF.

This clone has ten or more counts. Other DNA sequences in this sample translate to the same CDR3. J is TRBJ2-7 and V is TRBV7-9, with D possibly TRBD1 on 5 matching bases. Germline lookup yields CDR1 SEHNR and CDR2 FQNEAQ (reference sequence). This CDR3 comprises 14 residues. V was pared by 0 bases and J by 3 bases, with 9 bases between. Written as DNA, the CDR3 is TGTGCCAGCAGCTTAGCAGGGGTGAACTACGAGCAGTACTTC. Protein sequence: CASSLAGVNYEQYF.

The rearrangement joins TRBV7-2 to TRBJ2-7; D is uncertain. The CDR3 has 12 residues. The V and J ends lost 2 bases and 7 bases respectively, with 9 bases between them. Germline V CDR1 and CDR2: SGHTA, FQGNSA. CDR3 in DNA: TGTGCCAGCAGCTTATTTCACGGAGAGCAGTACTTC. Its translation: CASSLFHGEQYF.

The V gene is TRBV7-8, the J gene TRBJ2-1; 13 nucleotides align to TRBD2. After removal of 5 bases from V and 6 bases from J, the junction contained 4 bases not matched to a gene. The length of the CDR3 is 15 residues. Germline values: CDR1 SGHVS, CDR2 FQNEAQ. DNA of the CDR3: TGTGCCAGCAGCCCAACTAGCGGGAGGGCCAATGAGCAGTTCTTC. Protein: CASSPTSGRANEQFF.

The genes are TRBV4-1 and TRBJ1-2; TRBD1 might be the D (6 bases). The germline V and J ends were trimmed by 0 bases and 10 bases, with 18 bases remaining between them. The CDR3 totals 15 residues. Germline-derived CDR1 and CDR2 are MGHRA and YSYEKL. The CDR3 spells CASSQDDWTDRPYTF. The DNA of the CDR3 is TGCGCCAGCAGCCAAGATGATTGGACAGATAGACCCTACACCTTC.

In this sample, this clone turned up once. The chain couples TRBV5-6 to TRBJ2-7; maybe TRBD2 (6 bases). This CDR3 spans 14 amino acids. The V gene lost 4 bases and the J gene lost 0 bases, with 11 bases spanning the gap. Germline lookup yields CDR1 SGHDT and CDR2 YYEEEE. CDR3 in DNA: TGTGCCAGCAGCGAGCGGGCAAGCTCCTACGAGCAGTACTTC. It yields the protein CASSERASSYEQYF.

The chain recombines TRBV19 with TRBJ1-2, with D unclear. Germline V gene data show CDR1 as LNHDA and CDR2 as SQIVND (reference sequence). Trimming pared 7 bases from V and 7 bases from J, leaving 16 bases between. The CDR3 extends over 13 amino acids. In DNA, the CDR3 is TGTGCCAGTAATTGGGGTGACCTCGGTGGCTACACCTTC. The encoded protein is CASNWGDLGGYTF.

This chain links TRBV11-2 with TRBJ2-7, with a weak D call TRBD2 (6 bases). Per the germline V gene, CDR1 is SGHAT and CDR2 is FQNNGV. The CDR3 runs to 16 residues. The V and J ends lost 5 bases and 3 bases respectively, with 20 bases between them. CDR3 in DNA: TGTGCCAGCAGCCCCCTCAAGCGGGTAGGAGACTACGAGCAGTACTTC. Translation: CASSPLKRVGDYEQYF.

The chain uses TRBV11-2 and TRBJ2-7; D call uncertain. The CDR3 runs to 16 residues. Germline CDR1 is SGHAT and CDR2 is FQNNGV. The V and J ends lost 5 bases and 1 base respectively, with 18 bases between them. CDR3 loop: CASSSLGRRMSYEQYF. The CDR3 region has the DNA TGTGCCAGCAGCAGCTTAGGTAGAAGGATGTCCTACGAGCAGTACTTC.

The J gene is TRBJ1-5, the V gene TRBV28, with D perhaps matching TRBD1 (6 bases). This CDR3 comprises 13 residues. Germline assignment: CDR1 MDHEN and CDR2 SYDVKM. With 7 bases removed from V and 7 bases from J, the gap between germline ends came to 14 bases. CDR3 loop: CASNTGGGQPQHF. CDR3 sequence (DNA): TGTGCCAGCAATACCGGGGGCGGGCAGCCCCAGCATTTT.

The rearrangement links TRBV6-5 to TRBJ2-7; 7 bases are shared with TRBD1. The V gene's germline CDR1 is MNHEY and CDR2 SVGAGI. The CDR3 spans 13 residues. Germline trimming cut 2 bases from V and 3 bases from J; bases unmatched to any gene: 1. The CDR3 DNA reads as TGTGCCAGCAGTTACAGGGGGCTCTACGAGCAGTACTTC. This codes for CASSYRGLYEQYF.

The rearrangement uses TRBV7-3 and TRBJ1-2, with TRBD1 identical over 8 bases. Germline V gene lookup returns CDR1 SGHTA and CDR2 FQGTGA. The CDR3 consists of 15 residues. V gave up 4 bases and J gave up 8 bases; unmatched junction bases: 12. Here the CDR3 DNA reads TGTGCCAGCAGCTCCTCCACAGGGGGTTTCGGAGGCTACACCTTC. Translating gives CASSSSTGGFGGYTF.

This clone was counted only a few times. V usage is TRBV18 and J usage is TRBJ1-3; D might be TRBD1 (6 bases). The CDR3 spans 15 residues. Trimming removed 5 bases at V and 2 bases at J, with 13 bases between. CDR1 and CDR2 (germline): KGHSH, LQKENI. The CDR3: CASSAIDRPGNTIYF. The CDR3 nucleotides read TGTGCCAGCTCAGCAATTGACAGGCCTGGAAACACCATATATTTT.

The CDR3 region is CASSSGSSGLTWGVYEQYF. In DNA form, the CDR3 reads TGTGCCAGCAGCTCAGGGAGTAGCGGGTTGACCTGGGGTGTGTACGAGCAGTACTTC. The rearrangement links TRBV11-2 to TRBJ2-7; 7 bases are a match to TRBD2. CDR3 size: 19 residues. After removal of 4 bases from V and 4 bases from J, the junction contained 22 bases not matched to a gene. Germline lookup yields CDR1 SGHAT and CDR2 FQNNGV. The whole variable domain, filled in from reference TRBV11-2 and TRBJ2-7, reads EAGVAQSPRYKIIEKRQSVAFWCNPISGHATLYWYQQILGQGPKLLIQFQNNGVVDDSQLPKDRFSAERLKGVDSTLKIQPAKLEDSAVYLCASSSGSSGLTWGVYEQYFGPGTRLTVT.

The chain recombines TRBV2 with TRBJ1-4; D is unresolved. The CDR3 runs to 13 residues. The germline gives CDR1 SNHLY, CDR2 FYNNEI. V was shortened by 8 bases and J by 4 bases, with 11 bases between the two germline ends. The DNA for the CDR3 is TGTGCCAGCTTGCGGAACCTTAATGAAAAACTGTTTTTT. Its protein is CASLRNLNEKLFF.

This clone was detected only a few times. This chain connects TRBV18 to TRBJ2-7; 9 bases align to TRBD1. V shed 5 bases and J 2 bases; nucleotides not matched to a gene: 7. CDR3 size: 15 residues. Germline-derived CDR1 and CDR2 are KGHSH and LQKENI. The CDR3 nucleotides read TGTGCCAGCTCAGTGACAGGGGGAAACGCCTACGAGCAGTACTTC. This encodes CASSVTGGNAYEQYF.

CDR3 in amino acids: CASSYSGAYNEQFF. The CDR3 DNA is TGTGCCAGCAGTTATTCCGGGGCCTACAATGAGCAGTTCTTC. V usage is TRBV28 and J usage is TRBJ2-1, with D possibly TRBD2 on 5 matching bases. This CDR3 has 14 amino acids. Germline assignment: CDR1 MDHEN and CDR2 SYDVKM. The V and J ends lost 4 bases and 2 bases respectively, with 9 bases between them. The variable domain in full, with the rest retrieved from reference TRBV28 and TRBJ2-1, is DVKVTQSSRYLVKRTGEKVFLECVQDMDHENMFWYRQDPGLGLRLIYFSYDVKMKEKGDIPEGYSVSREKKERFSLILESASTNQTSMYLCASSYSGAYNEQFFGPGTRLTVL.

V gene TRBV11-2 combines with J gene TRBJ2-1; 8 bases map to TRBD1. Per the germline V gene, CDR1 is SGHAT and CDR2 is FQNNGV. Losses at the gene ends were 3 bases for V and 5 bases for J; bases not matched to a gene: 6. CDR3 size: 15 residues. CDR3 in amino acids: CASSFRDRPHNEQFF. For the CDR3, the DNA is TGTGCCAGCAGCTTTAGGGACAGGCCACACAATGAGCAGTTCTTC.

This clone showed up just a few times. This rearrangement joins TRBV11-3 to TRBJ2-3; the match to TRBD1 covers 7 bases. Germline V CDR1 and CDR2: SGHNT, YENEEA. Losses at the gene ends were 4 bases for V and 5 bases for J; bases not matched to a gene: 3. This CDR3 contains 13 residues. CDR3 nucleotides: TGTGCCAGCAGCTCCCGGGACAGAGATACGCAGTATTTT. This sequence encodes CASSSRDRDTQYF.

The rearrangement uses TRBV2 and TRBJ1-4; D is uncertain. The CDR3 contains 12 residues. The V end lost 6 bases, the J end lost 10 bases, and 12 bases lay between the germline ends. Germline V gene data show CDR1 as SNHLY and CDR2 as FYNNEI. The CDR3 loop is CASRLEAGKLFF. CDR3 sequence (DNA): TGTGCCAGCAGGCTAGAAGCGGGAAAACTGTTTTTT.

This clone was recorded a few times. V is TRBV19 and J is TRBJ1-1; no definite D call. This CDR3 spans 12 amino acids. Germline lookup yields CDR1 LNHDA and CDR2 SQIVND (reference sequence). With 7 bases removed from V and 3 bases from J, the gap between germline ends came to 9 bases. CDR3 bases: TGTGCCAGTATTGGGCGGTACACTGAAGCTTTCTTT. Translating it yields CASIGRYTEAFF.

This chain connects TRBV29-1 to TRBJ1-1, with D perhaps matching TRBD1 (5 bases). Germline V CDR1 and CDR2: SQVTM, ANQGSEA. The CDR3 length is 15 residues. Trimming left V 1 base short and J 10 bases short, with 22 bases between. The CDR3 DNA reads as TGCAGCGTTGAAGGGGATACAGGCCCGATCGGAGGAGCTTTCTTT. Translated: CSVEGDTGPIGGAFF.